Listed here are 3 T cell receptor beta chains from one sample, sequenced in a study of Tregs in tolerant kidney transplant recipients (dated by TCRdb to the late 2010s). The library came from the immunoSEQ multiplex PCR assay. Here the immuneACCESS table is served through TCRdb, limited to in-frame sequences with V and J called. Missing clones are a known gap in these copies; in checked studies unresolved V genes cover under half, and the rest lacks a known reason. The sample has fewer than 45,000 clones on record, roughly 95% of them singletons. Of the sample, more than 0.35% falls within the top ten clones. Their target antigens are unknown. Sequencing was carried out using Tregs from blood cultured with allogeneic cells. These receptors originate from a human donor in good health.

The chain couples TRBV2 to TRBJ1-3, with unresolved D. The CDR3 has 15 residues. V lost 8 bases and J lost 4, with 18 bases in between. The germline CDR1 and CDR2 sequences are SNHLY and FYNNEI. The CDR3 here is CASFSRGFEGNTIYF. The CDR3 DNA reads TGTGCCAGCTTCTCCCGGGGATTTGAGGGAAACACCATATATTTT.

Details on this clone: The junction departs from germline at one end; a sequencing error may be responsible. The chain uses TRBV7-7 and TRBJ2-2; 9 bases match TRBD2. Germline assignment: CDR1 SSHAT and CDR2 FNYEAQ (reference sequence). The CDR3 contains 17 residues. DNA of the CDR3: TGTGCTAGCAGCTTAGCCCCCGGGACTAGCAAATCCGGGGAGCTGTTTTTT. Protein: CASSLAPGTSKSGELFF.

The genes are TRBV18 and TRBJ2-2; TRBD2 agrees at 9 bases. V dropped 6 bases and J dropped 7; count of bases not matched to a gene: 9. Germline values: CDR1 KGHSH, CDR2 LQKENI. The CDR3 extends over 15 amino acids. CDR3 coding DNA: TGTGCCAGCTCTCCCGCTAGCGGGATTGACGGGGAGCTGTTTTTT. The encoded protein is CASSPASGIDGELFF. The full variable domain, with the rest looked up from reference TRBV18 and TRBJ2-2, is NAGVMQNPRHLVRRRGQEARLRCSPMKGHSHVYWYRQLPEEGLKFMVYLQKENIIDESGMPKERFSAEFPKEGPSILRIQQVVRGDSAAYFCASSPASGIDGELFFGEGSRLTVL.